Listed below are T cell receptor beta chains from one sample, sequenced in a study of T cells in Graves' hyperthyroidism and ophthalmopathy. Each CDR3 protein is one row after TCRdb ran MiXCR on the multiplex PCR reads. The sample holds 450,000 to 600,000 distinct CDR3 sequences; around 20% are singletons and the top ten take roughly 44%. Input material: blood. These receptors were obtained from a middle-aged man with Graves' ophthalmopathy. The CDR3 runs from the conserved cysteine through the conserved F or W. The D gene is left open where the match is weak. Some rows have no size entry. The others give once, few or many, or a class for an expanded clone.

many,TRBJ2-5,13,TRBV12-3/TRBV12-4,NA,TGTGCCAGCAGTCTAGGGGACGAAGAGACCCAGTACTTC,CASSLGDEETQYF
many,TRBJ2-1,14,TRBV12-3/TRBV12-4,NA,TGTGCCAGCAGGTCGGCCCGGTCGGGCAATGAGCAGTTCTTC,CASRSARSGNEQFF
few,TRBJ2-1,16,TRBV10-3,TRBD2,TGTGCCATCAGTGAGGGGGCGGGGGGCCATTACAATGAGCAGTTCTTC,CAISEGAGGHYNEQFF
few,TRBJ1-2,14,TRBV12-3/TRBV12-4,NA,TGTGCCAGCAGTGGCCAGGACGGCGATGAAGGCTACACCTTC,CASSGQDGDEGYTF
few,TRBJ2-5,15,TRBV7-8,TRBD2,TGTGCCAGCAGCTTAGAAGTAGCGGGGGTGAAGACCCAGTACTTC,CASSLEVAGVKTQYF
many,TRBJ1-1,16,TRBV5-1,NA,TGCGCCAGCAGCTTGGCAGGGGCGAGGTTGAACACTGAAGCTTTCTTT,CASSLAGARLNTEAFF
NA,TRBJ1-4,12,TRBV6-1,NA,TGTGCCAGCAGTGGCCAGATAGAAAAACTGTTTTTT,CASSGQIEKLFF
NA,TRBJ2-3,15,TRBV4-2,NA,TGTGCCAGCAGCCAAGCCGGGGGCGATACAGATACGCAGTATTTT,CASSQAGGDTDTQYF
NA,TRBJ2-1,15,TRBV14,TRBD2,TGTGCCAGCAGCCATCAACTAGCGGGATACAATGAGCAGTTCTTC,CASSHQLAGYNEQFF
NA,TRBJ2-2,15,TRBV20-1,NA,TGCAGTGCCCAATCTCCGACGGGGGCTGAGGGGGAGCTGTTTTTT,CSAQSPTGAEGELFF
few,TRBJ1-2,14,TRBV15,NA,TGTGCCACCAGCAGAGATATGGGAACGGGAGGCTACACCTTC,CATSRDMGTGGYTF
few,TRBJ1-1,14,TRBV5-1,TRBD1,TGCGCCAGCAGCGGGGGGACAGTGAACACTGAAGCTTTCTTT,CASSGGTVNTEAFF
many,TRBJ2-7,14,TRBV28,TRBD2,TGTGCCAGCAGCCCAGGACTAGCTGGCTACGAGCAGTACTTC,CASSPGLAGYEQYF
few,TRBJ1-2,14,TRBV5-5,NA,TGTGCCAGCAGCTTTGATATGACTAACTATGGCTACACCTTC,CASSFDMTNYGYTF
many,TRBJ2-7,16,TRBV7-2,TRBD2,TGTGCCAGCAGCTACTTCGGGACTAGCGGGAGTATCGAGCAGTACTTC,CASSYFGTSGSIEQYF
NA,TRBJ1-1,13,TRBV29-1,TRBD1,TGCAGCGTTGAGGACGGGGTTAACAGGGGAGCTTTCTTT,CSVEDGVNRGAFF
NA,TRBJ2-7,14,TRBV9,TRBD1,TGTGCCCGCAGCGTAGGGGGCCAGTCCTACGAGCAGTACTTC,CARSVGGQSYEQYF
NA,TRBJ2-2,17,TRBV30,NA,TGTGCCTGGAGTGTACTAGGCCCGGGGGGCGCTTCCGGGGAGCTGTTTTTT,CAWSVLGPGGASGELFF
many,TRBJ1-6,14,TRBV2,NA,TGTGCCAGCAGTGAAGCAGGGGATTATTCACCCCTCCACTTT,CASSEAGDYSPLHF
many,TRBJ1-1,13,TRBV12-3/TRBV12-4,NA,TGTGCCACCGGGGGAAAGAGTTACACTGAAGCTTTCTTT,CATGGKSYTEAFF
few,TRBJ1-1,15,TRBV5-1,NA,TGCGCCAGCAGCTTATGGGGGGAAAGGGGCACTGAAGCTTTCTTT,CASSLWGERGTEAFF
NA,TRBJ2-1,12,TRBV30,NA,TGTGCCTGGAGTCGACTAAGCAATGAGCAGTTCTTC,CAWSRLSNEQFF
many,TRBJ1-1,17,TRBV12-3/TRBV12-4,NA,TGTGCCAGCAGCCCTGGGTACAGGATCTTTGGGAACACTGAAGCTTTCTTT,CASSPGYRIFGNTEAFF
many,TRBJ2-3,13,TRBV5-1,NA,TGCGCCAGCAGCCCCCGGATCACAGATACGCAGTATTTT,CASSPRITDTQYF
NA,TRBJ2-1,15,TRBV5-1,NA,TGCGCCAGCAGCTTGGTTCCGGACAGAATTAATGAGCAGTTCTTC,CASSLVPDRINEQFF
NA,TRBJ2-1,16,TRBV5-5,NA,TGTGCCAGCAGCTTTCGTCGACAGAGCTCCTACAATGAGCAGTTCTTC,CASSFRRQSSYNEQFF
few,TRBJ2-5,14,TRBV4-1,NA,TGCGCCAGCAGCCAGAGGGCCACCCAAGAGACCCAGTACTTC,CASSQRATQETQYF